These 32 T cell receptor beta chains were all obtained from the same sample, sequenced in a study of cytomegalovirus exposure and HLA in healthy donors. Using immunoSEQ multiplex PCR, the repertoire was profiled, and TCRdb retains in-frame clones only, with some absent. The sample holds some 80,000 clones, 96% seen once. Sequencing used PBMCs. The receptor set was obtained from a man younger than 30 in good health and CMV-seropositive.

This rearrangement joins TRBV2 to TRBJ2-2; D may be TRBD2 (6 bases). Trimming removed 6 bases at V and 4 bases at J, with 18 bases between. This CDR3 region has 16 residues. Germline CDR1 SNHLY, CDR2 FYNNEI. This chain's CDR3 is CASSEGVGGTTGELFF. The DNA for the CDR3 is TGTGCCAGCAGCGAGGGAGTGGGGGGAACCACCGGGGAGCTGTTTTTT.

The chain uses TRBV5-1 and TRBJ2-5, with D possibly TRBD1 on 5 matching bases. The end of the DNA fits TRBJ2-7 better, so the J call may be wrong. The CDR3 sequence is 16 residues long. Germline CDR1 SGHRS, CDR2 YFSETQ. The chain's CDR3 is CASSRTLRLDRYEQYF. DNA of the CDR3: TGCGCCAGCAGCCGGACATTGCGGCTAGATAGGTACGAGCAGTACTTC.

The chain couples TRBV10-3 to TRBJ1-4; perhaps TRBD1 as D (6 bases). Trimming stripped 10 bases from V and 4 bases from J, with 19 bases between. The CDR3 is 15 amino acids. Germline V gives CDR1 ENHRY, CDR2 SYGVKD. CDR3 nucleotide sequence: TGTGCCACCCAGCCCCAACAGGGACATAATGAAAAACTGTTTTTT. It codes for CATQPQQGHNEKLFF.

CDR3 residues: CASSRPTGVHYGYTF. In nucleotides, the CDR3 is TGTGCCAGTAGTCGCCCGACAGGGGTCCACTATGGCTACACCTTC. This sequence joins TRBV19 and TRBJ1-2; 8 positions agree with TRBD1. This CDR3 comprises 15 residues. The germline V gene has CDR1 LNHDA and CDR2 SQIVND (reference sequence). V was clipped by 5 bases and J by 3 bases; unmatched bases: 8.

The J gene is TRBJ2-3, the V gene TRBV27; no definite D call. Germline CDR1 is MNHEY and CDR2 is SMNVEV (reference sequence). This CDR3 has 14 residues. Between the trimmed V and J ends, which lost 0 bases and 0 bases, there was a span of 4 bases. CDR3 loop: CASSLSSSTDTQYF. As DNA, the CDR3 is TGTGCCAGCAGTTTATCTTCTAGCACAGATACGCAGTATTTT.

This chain connects TRBV5-6 to TRBJ2-4, with TRBD2 matching over 7 bases. The CDR3 has 15 amino acids. V gave up 5 bases and J gave up 0 bases; unmatched junction bases: 5. CDR1 is SGHDT and CDR2 is YYEEEE in the germline V gene. The CDR3 DNA sequence: TGTGCCAGCAGTGGGGGGGATCTAGCCAAAAACATTCAGTACTTC. This translates into CASSGGDLAKNIQYF.

This chain joins TRBV28 and TRBJ1-1, with TRBD1 identical over 9 bases. This CDR3 has 19 residues. Germline V lookup: CDR1 MDHEN, CDR2 SYDVKM. The V and J ends lost 1 base and 6 bases, in that order; junction bases with no gene match: 18. CDR3 sequence (DNA): TGTGCCAGCAGTTTATCCTGGGTGAAGTGGGACAGGGATTTCGCTGAAGCTTTCTTT. This gives the protein CASSLSWVKWDRDFAEAFF.

The gene calls are TRBV5-4 and TRBJ2-2; TRBD2 agrees at 8 bases. The ends lost 5 bases at V and 5 bases at J; junction bases unmatched: 2. The CDR3 runs 13 residues. In germline, CDR1 is SGHNT, CDR2 YYREEE (reference sequence). CDR3 in DNA: TGTGCCAGCAGTGGGACTAGAACCGGGGAGCTGTTTTTT. It translates to CASSGTRTGELFF.

The chain joins TRBV6-5 to TRBJ1-2, with 9 bases lining up with TRBD1. From germline, CDR1 is MNHEY and CDR2 SVGAGI. The CDR3 consists of 15 residues. V dropped 0 bases and J dropped 3; count of bases not matched to a gene: 2. In DNA form, the CDR3 reads TGTGCCAGCAGTTACTCATGGACAGGGGACTATGGCTACACCTTC. Protein product: CASSYSWTGDYGYTF.

The CDR3 DNA reads as TGTGCCAGCAGCCCCAACCCAGTCACCGGGGAGCTGTTTTTT. It codes for CASSPNPVTGELFF. The chain has TRBV13 and TRBJ2-2, with no clear D. Trimming stripped 5 bases from V and 4 bases from J, with 11 bases between. The germline gives CDR1 PRHDT, CDR2 FYEKMQ (reference sequence). The CDR3 is 14 amino acids.

The J gene is TRBJ1-2, the V gene TRBV29-1, with D possibly matching TRBD1 (5 bases). The germline V and J ends were trimmed by 6 bases and 4 bases, with 12 bases remaining between them. The CDR3 is 12 residues long. The germline V gene encodes CDR1 SQVTM and CDR2 ANQGSEA. CDR3 region: CSVDTGTYGYTF. The CDR3 nucleotides read TGCAGCGTGGACACAGGAACCTATGGCTACACCTTC.

The V and J genes are TRBV13 and TRBJ2-1; 10 bases line up with TRBD2. Trimming at V came to 1 base and at J to 7 bases, leaving 7 bases not matched to a gene. Looked up from germline, CDR1 is PRHDT and CDR2 is FYEKMQ (reference sequence). The CDR3 length is 16 residues. The CDR3 DNA follows: TGTGCCAGCAGCTTAGACGGTCTAGCGGGAGTTAATGAGCAGTTCTTC. Protein: CASSLDGLAGVNEQFF. The whole variable domain, remainder taken from reference TRBV13 and TRBJ2-1, is AAGVIQSPRHLIKEKRETATLKCYPIPRHDTVYWYQQGPGQDPQFLISFYEKMQSDKGSIPDRFSAQQFSDYHSELNMSSLELGDSALYFCASSLDGLAGVNEQFFGPGTRLTVL.

CDR3 nucleotide sequence: TGTGCCAGCAGCACGAGGGGACTAGCGGGACCCAACACCGGGGAGCTGTTTTTT. Translating gives CASSTRGLAGPNTGELFF. This chain uses TRBV11-2 with TRBJ2-2, with 13 bases fitting TRBD2. V lost 5 bases and J lost 2; bases outside the gene matches: 8. This CDR3 contains 18 residues. The germline V gene has CDR1 SGHAT and CDR2 FQNNGV.

The chain joins TRBV19 to TRBJ1-2, with 9 bases matching TRBD1. Germline lookup yields CDR1 LNHDA and CDR2 SQIVND (reference sequence). V trimming: 7 bases; J trimming: 5 bases; junction bases outside the gene matches: 8. The CDR3 is 14 amino acids. This CDR3 reads CASTEGQGRYGYTF. As DNA, the CDR3 is TGTGCCAGTACTGAGGGACAGGGTAGATATGGCTACACCTTC.

The chain employs TRBV28 and TRBJ2-1, with a weak D call TRBD2 (7 bases). Trimming shortened V by 8 bases and J by 6 bases, and 17 bases separated the two germline ends. The CDR3 totals 14 residues. CDR1 MDHEN and CDR2 SYDVKM come from the germline V gene. DNA for the CDR3: TGTGCCAGCCTAGGGACATCGGGGGGCAATGAGCAGTTCTTC. Translating it yields CASLGTSGGNEQFF.

This clone has just one count. The chain couples TRBV5-6 to TRBJ1-1; D perhaps matches TRBD1 (6 bases). V dropped 4 bases and J dropped 4 bases, with 17 bases sitting between them. The CDR3 loop spans 15 amino acids. The V gene's germline CDR1 is SGHDT and CDR2 YYEEEE. The CDR3 region is CASSPTGQGITEAFF. CDR3 sequence (DNA): TGTGCCAGCAGCCCGACGGGGCAGGGGATCACTGAAGCTTTCTTT.

This chain uses TRBV5-1 with TRBJ2-7; 14 nucleotides align to TRBD2. The germline gives CDR1 SGHRS, CDR2 YFSETQ. The CDR3 covers 15 residues. With 4 bases clipped from V and 3 bases from J, the junction kept 3 bases outside the gene matches. This CDR3 is CASSSGLAGGYEQYF. Here the CDR3 DNA reads TGCGCCAGCAGCAGCGGACTAGCGGGAGGCTACGAGCAGTACTTC.

The rearrangement links TRBV6-5 to TRBJ2-7; 9 nucleotides match TRBD2. In germline, CDR1 is MNHEY, CDR2 SVGAGI. Trimming at V came to 6 bases and at J to 1 base, leaving 7 bases not matched to a gene. The CDR3 totals 15 residues. The CDR3 here is CASSFSGRGSYEQYF. The CDR3 nucleotides are TGTGCCAGCAGCTTTAGCGGGAGAGGATCCTACGAGCAGTACTTC.

The chain uses TRBV30 and TRBJ2-3; D gene ambiguous. Trimming cost V 1 base and J 2 bases, with 4 bases left between them. The CDR3 spans 12 residues. Per the germline V gene, CDR1 is GTSNPN and CDR2 is SVGIG (reference sequence). The DNA of the CDR3 is TGTGCCTGGAGTGCCTACACAGATACGCAGTATTTT. Residues: CAWSAYTDTQYF.

This clone was seen just once. The CDR3 region has the DNA TGTGCCAGCAGTTTAAGGAGAGGGAATCAGCCCCAGCATTTT. It is translated as CASSLRRGNQPQHF. The chain employs TRBV28 and TRBJ1-5; D gene uncertain. Looked up from germline, CDR1 is MDHEN and CDR2 is SYDVKM. The CDR3 runs to 14 residues. V dropped 2 bases and J dropped 4 bases, with 9 bases sitting between them. The variable domain in full, with the rest retrieved from reference TRBV28 and TRBJ1-5, is DVKVTQSSRYLVKRTGEKVFLECVQDMDHENMFWYRQDPGLGLRLIYFSYDVKMKEKGDIPEGYSVSREKKERFSLILESASTNQTSMYLCASSLRRGNQPQHFGDGTRLSIL.

The chain joins TRBV5-1 to TRBJ2-7; possible D gene TRBD2, 5 bases. In germline, CDR1 is SGHRS, CDR2 YFSETQ. V gave up 3 bases and J gave up 0 bases, with 19 bases separating them. The CDR3 consists of 17 residues. The CDR3, as DNA: TGCGCCAGCAGCTCGGTGTTGAATAGCGCGTTCTCCTACGAGCAGTACTTC. Protein sequence: CASSSVLNSAFSYEQYF. Drawing the rest from reference TRBV5-1 and TRBJ2-7, the complete variable domain is KAGVTQTPRYLIKTRGQQVTLSCSPISGHRSVSWYQQTPGQGLQFLFEYFSETQRNKGNFPGRFSGRQFSNSRSEMNVSTLELGDSALYLCASSSVLNSAFSYEQYFGPGTRLTVT.

This chain connects TRBV2 to TRBJ1-2, with D perhaps matching TRBD1 (6 bases). Germline assignment: CDR1 SNHLY and CDR2 FYNNEI. The CDR3 covers 13 residues. Trimming stripped 6 bases from V and 8 bases from J, with 16 bases between. The CDR3 DNA follows: TGTGCCAGCAGGGGGGACAATACCGCGGGCTACACCTTC. It encodes CASRGDNTAGYTF. Filled out from reference TRBV2 and TRBJ1-2, the complete variable domain reads EPEVTQTPSHQVTQMGQEVILRCVPISNHLYFYWYRQILGQKVEFLVSFYNNEISEKSEIFDDQFSVERPDGSNFTLKIRSTKLEDSAMYFCASRGDNTAGYTFGSGTRLTVV.

This chain links TRBV10-3 with TRBJ2-7, with 14 bases fitting TRBD2. The CDR3 runs to 16 residues. The germline V gene encodes CDR1 ENHRY and CDR2 SYGVKD. Trimming cost V 4 bases and J 0 bases; bases outside gene matches: 2. The CDR3 protein is CAISGTSGRSSYEQYF. CDR3 nucleotides: TGTGCCATCAGTGGGACTAGCGGGAGGAGCTCCTACGAGCAGTACTTC.

The gene calls are TRBV30 and TRBJ2-5; 11 nucleotides match TRBD1. Germline V gene lookup returns CDR1 GTSNPN and CDR2 SVGIG (reference sequence). Unmatched junction bases numbered 5, after V lost 4 bases and J lost 7 bases. The CDR3 spans 13 residues. The CDR3 DNA follows: TGTGCCTGGAACGGACAGGGGGCAGGGACCCAGTACTTC. Amino acid sequence: CAWNGQGAGTQYF.

The V gene is TRBV6-5, the J gene TRBJ2-7, with a possible D match to TRBD1 (6 bases). Trimming took off 5 bases at V and 2 bases at J, with 13 bases between the two ends. The V gene's germline CDR1 is MNHEY and CDR2 SVGAGI. CDR3 size: 14 residues. The CDR3 coding sequence is TGTGCCAGCAGTCTCCAACAGGGACCCTACGAGCAGTACTTC. Translation gives CASSLQQGPYEQYF.

This clone has a single count. The chain couples TRBV10-3 to TRBJ2-7, with 7 bases lining up with TRBD2. After removal of 10 bases from V and 0 bases from J, the junction contained 9 bases not matched to a gene. CDR1 ENHRY and CDR2 SYGVKD come from the germline V gene. CDR3 length equals 14 residues. The CDR3 spells CATTLASGSYEQYF. As DNA, the CDR3 is TGTGCCACGACACTAGCGTCAGGCTCCTACGAGCAGTACTTC.

V gene TRBV5-1 combines with J gene TRBJ2-2; 7 bases align to TRBD1. CDR3 length: 17 residues. Germline V gene lookup returns CDR1 SGHRS and CDR2 YFSETQ. The V segment lost 4 bases and the J segment 2 bases; nucleotides outside the gene matches: 11. Here the CDR3 reads CASSGGQLTLNTGELFF. In nucleotides, the CDR3 is TGCGCCAGCAGCGGGGGACAGCTAACCTTAAACACCGGGGAGCTGTTTTTT.

The chain is built from TRBV4-2 and TRBJ2-7; D perhaps matches TRBD2 (5 bases). The CDR3 spans 13 residues. CDR1 and CDR2 (germline): LGHNA, YNFKEQ. V lost 1 base to trimming and J lost 4 bases, with 8 bases between them. This chain's CDR3 is CASSQGLIYEQYF. The CDR3 DNA is TGTGCCAGCAGCCAAGGACTAATTTACGAGCAGTACTTC.

The chain combines TRBV29-1 with TRBJ1-1; 7 positions match TRBD1. The CDR3 covers 13 residues. The germline V gene has CDR1 SQVTM and CDR2 ANQGSEA. V was pared by 2 bases and J by 11 bases, with 11 bases of the junction left unmatched. CDR3 sequence: CSVEKGARDGAFF. CDR3 in DNA: TGCAGCGTTGAAAAGGGGGCCAGGGATGGGGCTTTCTTT.

The V call is TRBV5-1, the J call TRBJ2-3, with D possibly being TRBD2 (5 bases). The germline CDR1 and CDR2 sequences are SGHRS and YFSETQ. Deletions cut 1 base from V and 0 bases from J, with 9 bases between. The CDR3 loop spans 15 amino acids. CDR3 sequence (DNA): TGCGCCAGCAGCTTGCGGGGTTCTAGCACAGATACGCAGTATTTT. Its protein is CASSLRGSSTDTQYF.

This clone was observed once. The V gene is TRBV7-9, the J gene TRBJ2-7, with D perhaps TRBD2 (6 bases). V shed 4 bases and J shed 2 bases, with 12 bases lying between them. Per the germline V gene, CDR1 is SEHNR and CDR2 is FQNEAQ (reference sequence). There are 14 residues in the CDR3. CDR3 protein: CASSSRDSAYEQYF. The CDR3 coding sequence is TGTGCCAGCAGCTCCCGGGACTCCGCCTACGAGCAGTACTTC.

This rearrangement joins TRBV30 to TRBJ1-3; 12 nucleotides match TRBD1. CDR1 and CDR2 (germline): GTSNPN, SVGIG (reference sequence). Trimming at V came to 4 bases and at J to 6 bases, leaving 16 bases not matched to a gene. The CDR3 loop spans 18 amino acids. The CDR3 here is CAWNRMVGTGGMINTIYF. CDR3 in DNA: TGTGCCTGGAACCGGATGGTGGGGACAGGGGGCATGATAAACACCATATATTTT.